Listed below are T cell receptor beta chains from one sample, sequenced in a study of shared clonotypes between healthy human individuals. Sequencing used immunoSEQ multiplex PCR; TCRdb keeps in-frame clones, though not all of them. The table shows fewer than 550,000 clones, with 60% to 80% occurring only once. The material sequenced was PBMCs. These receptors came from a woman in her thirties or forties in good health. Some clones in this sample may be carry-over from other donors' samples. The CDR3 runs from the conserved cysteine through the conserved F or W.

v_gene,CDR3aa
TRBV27,CASSSRKLAQNTGELFF
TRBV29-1,CSVEMMGRGYTF
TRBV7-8,CASSQTSGRADTQYF
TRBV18,CASSPGRGNQPQHF
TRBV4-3,CASSQRSGTYNEQFF
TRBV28,CASSLVYNEQFF
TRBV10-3,CAIMTSGSYEQYF
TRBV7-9,CASSLEAGSSTDTQYF
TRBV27,CAIGIRTSGSVYEQYF
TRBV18,CASSPRGGETQYF
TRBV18,CASSPLLVAGSVGLYNEQFF
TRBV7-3,CASSPTGHSTDTQYF
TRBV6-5,CASSTGRETQYF
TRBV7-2,CASSPNPGGGDNTGELFF
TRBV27,CASSLSVETGGRNIQYF
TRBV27,CASSPTGQIPSTDTQYF
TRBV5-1,CASSLAPLGGSTDTQYF
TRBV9,CASSVGVEPVFPAGANVLTF
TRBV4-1,CASSQETDMNTEAFF
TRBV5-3,CARSSVTQAKNIQYF
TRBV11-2,CASSSRLAGGQETQYF
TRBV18,CASSGGPGYGYTF
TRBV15,CATSRSRNTEAFF
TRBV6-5,CASSWGRNNQPQHF
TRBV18,CASSPRETGSYEQYF
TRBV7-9,CASSSTGGSGEQYF
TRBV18,CASSPESGLAAYEQYF
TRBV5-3,CARSFQLNTEAFF
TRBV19,CASSIGEGSAEAFF
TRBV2,CASSQEAGEDTQYF
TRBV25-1,CASSLVEETQYF
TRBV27,CASSPGLGIVWQFF
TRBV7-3,CASSLTRNTEAFF
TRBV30,CAWSTGGGTGELFF
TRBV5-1,CASRPQTGAQETQYF
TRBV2,CASSGERETQYF
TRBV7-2,CASSLGTGPDTQYF
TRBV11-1,CASSKTTSGVQETQYF
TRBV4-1,CASSQDQAGTFF